This TCR beta chain was identified in a study of shared clonotypes between healthy human individuals. Study conclusions and caveats: Only blood was sampled; tissue repertoires likely differ.

As regards this clone: Its antigen is not identified.

Clones were read by immunoSEQ multiplex PCR, and TCRdb kept only the in-frame ones, dropping some. The sample shows some 2,100,000 clones, about 93% of them seen only once. Naive CD8 cells comprised CD45RO-negative, CCR7-positively selected cells, excluding terminally differentiated effector memory CD45RA+ cells. The ends lost 0 bases at V and 0 bases at J; junction bases unmatched: 6. Germline V gene sequence: CDR1 LNHDA, CDR2 SQIVND (reference sequence). This CDR3 is 18 amino acids long. This TCR derives from a man between 18 and 35 years old in good health. Some clones in this sample may be carry-over from other donors' samples. The specimen was naive CD8+ T cells from PBMCs. The gene calls are TRBV19 and TRBJ1-5, with 9 bases fitting TRBD1. CDR3 loop: CASSIEEGQGYSNQPQHF. CDR3 nucleotides: TGTGCCAGTAGTATAGAAGAAGGACAGGGGTATAGCAATCAGCCCCAGCATTTT.